The 5 T cell receptor beta chains below were found in one sample sequenced in a study of regulatory T cells in long-lasting Graves disease. The time point here: newly diagnosed GD, antithyroid drugs for less than 3 months. There was RNA extracted from PBMCs, and the TCR library was made from it. Researchers made TCR beta libraries by using iRepertoire HTBI primers and running Arm-PCR on CDR3 regions. Each CDR3 protein is one row after TCRdb ran MiXCR on the multiplex PCR reads. Altogether approximately 440,000 distinct CDR3 sequences are present, about a sixth being singletons, with the ten largest covering 12%. These data also formed part of another study, on T cells in Graves' hyperthyroidism and ophthalmopathy.

The specimen comprised peripheral blood mononuclear cells (PBMCs), sampled at new diagnosis, from a patient treated with antithyroid drugs. The receptors stem from a man aged 35 to 55 with Graves disease.

This clonotype was counted many times. The chain couples TRBV30 to TRBJ2-7; possible D gene TRBD2, 6 bases. The CDR3 consists of 12 residues. CDR1 GTSNPN and CDR2 SVGIG come from the germline V gene (reference sequence). Trimming shortened V by 3 bases and J by 6 bases, and 12 bases separated the two germline ends. The CDR3 nucleotides are TGTGCCTGGAGCGGTTGGGACTTCGAGCAGTACTTC. Protein sequence: CAWSGWDFEQYF.

The chain carries TRBV19 and TRBJ2-7; D not certain. In germline, CDR1 is LNHDA, CDR2 SQIVND (reference sequence). This CDR3 spans 10 amino acids. Between the trimmed V and J ends, which lost 3 bases and 10 bases, there was a span of 7 bases. The CDR3 DNA follows: TGTGCCAGTAGTATGCCCTACCAGTACTTC. Residues: CASSMPYQYF.

The chain uses TRBV10-3 and TRBJ2-3; 9 bases are a match to TRBD1. This CDR3 has 15 amino acids. V shed 4 bases and J 2 bases; nucleotides not matched to a gene: 4. Germline V CDR1 and CDR2: ENHRY, SYGVKD. Written as DNA, the CDR3 is TGTGCCATCAGTGTGGGACAGGGAATCACAGATACGCAGTATTTT. Amino acids: CAISVGQGITDTQYF.

This clonotype was observed at least ten times. The rearrangement uses TRBV11-3 and TRBJ2-1; 10 bases match TRBD2. The CDR3 is 17 residues long. Germline assignment: CDR1 SGHNT and CDR2 YENEEA. J lost 5 bases, V lost 5 bases, and 12 bases had no gene match. CDR3 sequence reads: CASSEPYGLAGDNEQFF. The CDR3 bases are TGTGCCAGCAGCGAGCCATATGGGCTAGCGGGAGACAATGAGCAGTTCTTC.

The chain carries TRBV11-2 and TRBJ1-3, with unresolved D. There are 13 residues in the CDR3. Germline V gives CDR1 SGHAT, CDR2 FQNNGV. V gave up 3 bases and J gave up 0 bases, with 3 bases separating them. DNA of the CDR3: TGTGCCAGCAGCTTGTTCTCTGGAAACACCATATATTTT. Translated: CASSLFSGNTIYF.